Each of the 30 T cell receptor beta chains below was sequenced from the same sample in a study of PD-L1 blockade in urothelial cancer. The data were produced by immunoSEQ multiplex PCR, yet TCRdb's version contains in-frame clones alone and is incomplete. The profile shows about 84,000 clones, 82% of them singletons. The sequencing here drew on PBMCs, taken around atezolizumab (anti-PD-L1) treatment. Receptors were obtained from a man between 65 and 85 years old with urothelial cancer.

V is TRBV7-3 and J is TRBJ1-3; D not certain. V lost 6 bases and J lost 2, with 11 bases in between. This CDR3 is built from 14 residues. CDR1 and CDR2 (germline): SGHTA, FQGTGA. The CDR3 DNA follows: TGTGCCAGCAGTATACCCGAGACTGGAAACACCATATATTTT. This translates into CASSIPETGNTIYF.

V gene TRBV6-5 combines with J gene TRBJ1-1; D ambiguous. Trimming stripped 2 bases from V and 0 bases from J, with 4 bases between. Germline-derived CDR1 and CDR2 are MNHEY and SVGAGI. CDR3 length: 13 amino acids. The CDR3: CASSYTLNTEAFF. The DNA of the CDR3 is TGTGCCAGCAGTTACACTCTGAACACTGAAGCTTTCTTT.

The chain employs TRBV19 and TRBJ1-1; 7 nucleotides match TRBD1. CDR3 size: 15 residues. CDR1 and CDR2 from the germline V gene are LNHDA and SQIVND (reference sequence). The junction had 8 bases not matched to a gene; V was cut back by 1 base and J by 6 bases. The CDR3 region has the DNA TGTGCCAGTAGTATAGGTGACAGGGTTGGGGCTGAAGCTTTCTTT. Protein sequence: CASSIGDRVGAEAFF.

This clone was counted only a few times. The rearrangement links TRBV5-4 to TRBJ2-2, with TRBD2 identical over 12 bases. Trimming removed 4 bases from V and 3 bases from J; junction bases left unmatched: 7. The germline gives CDR1 SGHNT, CDR2 YYREEE (reference sequence). The CDR3 covers 17 residues. CDR3 bases: TGTGCCAGCAGCACAACCCTAGCGGGGGGGGACACCGGGGAGCTGTTTTTT. As protein: CASSTTLAGGDTGELFF.

This clone was counted a single time. The rearrangement links TRBV5-1 to TRBJ2-3; 7 positions match TRBD2. The CDR3 spans 14 residues. J lost 4 bases, V lost 4 bases, and 6 bases had no gene match. Germline CDR1 SGHRS, CDR2 YFSETQ. The CDR3 coding sequence is TGCGCCAGCAGCACTGGACTAGATGCAGATACGCAGTATTTT. As protein: CASSTGLDADTQYF.

The CDR3 nucleotides read TGCAGTGCCCTCGACACCGGGGAGCTGTTTTTT. Translating gives CSALDTGELFF. The chain is built from TRBV20-1 and TRBJ2-2; D remains unclear. Trimming took 6 bases from V and 3 from J, leaving 5 bases between them. CDR1 is DFQATT and CDR2 is SNEGSKA in the germline V gene (reference sequence). There are 11 residues in the CDR3.

This rearrangement joins TRBV4-1 to TRBJ1-1, with 8 bases matching TRBD1. This CDR3 comprises 17 residues. Germline values: CDR1 MGHRA, CDR2 YSYEKL. Trimming took 1 base from V and 5 from J; bases not matched to a gene: 12. DNA of the CDR3: TGCGCCAGCAGCCAAGCGCGGCACAGGGGGTATCGGACTGAAGCTTTCTTT. It encodes CASSQARHRGYRTEAFF.

The J gene is TRBJ1-3, the V gene TRBV11-2; D may be TRBD1 (6 bases). Looked up from germline, CDR1 is SGHAT and CDR2 is FQNNGV. V was cut by 4 bases and J by 2 bases, with 9 bases left in between. This CDR3 region has 14 residues. The CDR3 sequence: CASSSQGTGNTIYF. DNA of the CDR3: TGTGCCAGCAGCTCTCAGGGGACTGGAAACACCATATATTTT.

CDR3 in DNA: TGTGCCAGTACGACAGGGACCTCCTACGAGCAGTACTTC. Its protein product is CASTTGTSYEQYF. The chain links TRBV6-1 to TRBJ2-7; 7 bases agree with TRBD1. Trimming at V came to 9 bases and at J to 0 bases, leaving 5 bases not matched to a gene. Germline assignment: CDR1 MNHNS and CDR2 SASEGT. The CDR3 sequence is 13 residues long.

The chain links TRBV29-1 to TRBJ2-7; a possible D gene is TRBD1 (6 bases). CDR1 is SQVTM, CDR2 ANQGSEA, per germline. V lost 4 bases, J lost 2 bases, and 12 bases lay in between. The CDR3 has 13 residues. CDR3 nucleotides: TGCAGCGTTGTACGGGCAGGGGCCTACGAGCAGTACTTC. It codes for CSVVRAGAYEQYF.

The rearrangement joins TRBV19 to TRBJ1-1; D unresolved. The CDR3 totals 12 residues. V lost 7 bases, J lost 1 base, and 7 bases lay in between. The germline gives CDR1 LNHDA, CDR2 SQIVND (reference sequence). CDR3 nucleotide sequence: TGTGCCAGTAAGCTCGCGAACACTGAAGCTTTCTTT. Protein: CASKLANTEAFF.

The rearrangement uses TRBV27 and TRBJ2-7; D ambiguous. V shed 5 bases and J shed 0 bases, with 8 bases lying between them. The length of the CDR3 is 13 residues. Germline loops: CDR1 MNHEY, CDR2 SMNVEV (reference sequence). CDR3 region: CASSGDNSYEQYF. DNA of the CDR3: TGTGCCAGCAGTGGCGACAACTCCTACGAGCAGTACTTC.

V is TRBV4-2 and J is TRBJ2-5; weak D call: TRBD2 (6 bases). V gave up 0 bases and J gave up 1 base, with 9 bases separating them. This CDR3 is 15 amino acids long. Germline V gives CDR1 LGHNA, CDR2 YNFKEQ. The CDR3 reads CASSQDRGFQETQYF. CDR3 nucleotide sequence: TGTGCCAGCAGCCAAGACCGGGGGTTCCAAGAGACCCAGTACTTC.

DNA for the CDR3: TGTGCCAGCAGCTTAGCAGCCAGGGGGTTCGATGAGCAGTTCTTC. Its protein product is CASSLAARGFDEQFF. The V and J genes are TRBV7-2 and TRBJ2-1; 7 positions agree with TRBD1. The CDR3 extends over 15 amino acids. Per the germline V gene, CDR1 is SGHTA and CDR2 is FQGNSA. J gave up 8 bases and V 0 bases, and 7 bases lay outside the gene matches.

The chain employs TRBV7-2 and TRBJ2-1, with TRBD2 as a possible D gene (6 bases). The CDR3 sequence is 13 residues long. V was shortened by 1 base and J by 10 bases, with 11 bases between the two germline ends. Germline CDR1 is SGHTA and CDR2 is FQGNSA. CDR3 DNA: TGTGCCAGCAGCTTAGAAGGCCTAGCGGAGCAGTTCTTC. Protein: CASSLEGLAEQFF.

The chain carries TRBV6-4 and TRBJ1-5, with D hard to call. V lost 4 bases to trimming and J lost 6 bases, with 10 bases between them. There are 13 residues in the CDR3. Germline assignment: CDR1 MRHNA and CDR2 SNTAGT. The CDR3 reads CASSAGFGQPQHF. The CDR3 region has the DNA TGTGCCAGCAGTGCGGGTTTCGGTCAGCCCCAGCATTTT.

The J gene is TRBJ1-5, the V gene TRBV2, with D unresolved. Germline loops: CDR1 SNHLY, CDR2 FYNNEI. The V end lost 7 bases, the J end lost 1 base, and 8 bases lay between the germline ends. This CDR3 has 13 amino acids. CDR3 loop: CASKRESNQPQHF. CDR3 DNA: TGTGCCAGCAAAAGGGAGAGCAATCAGCCCCAGCATTTT.

The V gene is TRBV5-1, the J gene TRBJ1-1; 7 bases are a match to TRBD1. V gave up 5 bases and J gave up 0 bases; unmatched junction bases: 10. The CDR3 length is 16 residues. Germline V CDR1 and CDR2: SGHRS, YFSETQ. The CDR3 region has the DNA TGCGCCAGCAGGACGGGACAGATTATTATGAACACTGAAGCTTTCTTT. Residues: CASRTGQIIMNTEAFF.

This clone was recorded once. The chain joins TRBV7-9 to TRBJ2-5; TRBD1 matches 7 bases. Germline CDR1 reads SEHNR; CDR2 reads FQNEAQ (reference sequence). The length of the CDR3 is 14 residues. V trimming: 4 bases; J trimming: 5 bases; junction bases outside the gene matches: 7. The CDR3 loop is CASSSDRARETQYF. In DNA, the CDR3 is TGTGCCAGCAGCTCAGACAGGGCGCGGGAGACCCAGTACTTC.

V usage is TRBV4-3 and J usage is TRBJ2-7; 7 bases align to TRBD1. Germline CDR1 reads LGHNA; CDR2 reads YSLEER. CDR3 size: 15 residues. V lost 6 bases and J lost 6; bases outside the gene matches: 14. DNA for the CDR3: TGCGCCAGCAGACCAGGTCGAGACAGGGTCGGCGAGCAGTACTTC. Residues: CASRPGRDRVGEQYF.

This clone was detected only once. This rearrangement joins TRBV6-5 to TRBJ1-1; the match to TRBD1 covers 7 bases. This CDR3 is built from 11 residues. The V and J ends lost 6 bases and 9 bases, in that order; junction bases with no gene match: 4. The V gene's germline CDR1 is MNHEY and CDR2 SVGAGI. CDR3 sequence: CASSLRGKAFF. Here the CDR3 DNA reads TGTGCCAGCAGCCTCAGGGGGAAAGCTTTCTTT.

This chain uses TRBV7-9 with TRBJ1-5, with D perhaps matching TRBD1 (6 bases). Trimming pared 5 bases from V and 1 base from J, leaving 12 bases between. The CDR3 is 15 amino acids. The V gene's germline CDR1 is SEHNR and CDR2 FQNEAQ (reference sequence). CDR3 amino acids: CASSLGTSSNQPQHF. CDR3 coding DNA: TGTGCCAGCAGCCTCGGGACATCCAGCAATCAGCCCCAGCATTTT.

The chain couples TRBV7-8 to TRBJ1-3; TRBD1 agrees at 7 bases. V lost 5 bases to trimming and J lost 4 bases; unmatched junction nucleotides: 5. Germline-derived CDR1 and CDR2 are SGHVS and FQNEAQ. The CDR3 totals 14 residues. The CDR3 coding sequence is TGTGCCAGCAGCCTCATGGACAGGGGAAACACCATATATTTT. It codes for CASSLMDRGNTIYF.

The J gene is TRBJ2-7, the V gene TRBV28; 10 positions match TRBD2. The CDR3 has 14 residues. CDR1 and CDR2 from the germline V gene are MDHEN and SYDVKM. V lost 6 bases to trimming and J lost 2 bases; unmatched junction nucleotides: 4. The CDR3 DNA sequence: TGTGCCAGCAGCCGGACTAGCGGCCCCTACGAGCAGTACTTC. This codes for CASSRTSGPYEQYF. The whole variable domain, filled in from reference TRBV28 and TRBJ2-7, reads DVKVTQSSRYLVKRTGEKVFLECVQDMDHENMFWYRQDPGLGLRLIYFSYDVKMKEKGDIPEGYSVSREKKERFSLILESASTNQTSMYLCASSRTSGPYEQYFGPGTRLTVT.

The chain carries TRBV7-6 and TRBJ2-7; 10 bases map to TRBD1. The CDR3 runs to 15 residues. CDR1 and CDR2 (germline): SGHVS, FNYEAQ. The J segment lost 7 bases and the V segment lost 5 bases, leaving 11 bases of the junction unmatched. The CDR3 DNA follows: TGTGCCAGCAGCCCTCTTACGGGGACAGGGGTTGAGCAGTACTTC. Protein sequence: CASSPLTGTGVEQYF.

V usage is TRBV5-1 and J usage is TRBJ2-7; the match to TRBD2 covers 9 bases. This CDR3 is built from 15 residues. Losses at the gene ends were 2 bases for V and 5 bases for J; bases not matched to a gene: 8. Germline loops: CDR1 SGHRS, CDR2 YFSETQ. CDR3 DNA sequence: TGCGCCAGCAGCTTAGGCGGGGGGGGCGTGAACGAGCAGTACTTC. Protein product: CASSLGGGGVNEQYF.

In this sample, this clone is medium-sized. CDR3 bases: TGTGCCAGCAGCTTAGGACAGGGGACGAACACTGAAGCTTTCTTT. This translates into CASSLGQGTNTEAFF. V usage is TRBV7-9 and J usage is TRBJ1-1, with 8 bases identical to TRBD1. Germline CDR1 is SEHNR and CDR2 is FQNEAQ (reference sequence). V shed 1 base, J shed 1 base, and the junction held 2 bases outside the gene matches. The CDR3 contains 15 residues.

The CDR3 coding sequence is TGCGCCAGCAGCCAAGATTGGCTAGCGGGAGTATCCTACAATGAGCAGTTCTTC. It specifies CASSQDWLAGVSYNEQFF. The chain uses TRBV4-3 and TRBJ2-1; 10 positions match TRBD2. The germline V gene encodes CDR1 LGHNA and CDR2 YSLEER. V trimming: 0 bases; J trimming: 1 base; junction bases outside the gene matches: 6. This CDR3 contains 18 residues.

The rearrangement joins TRBV29-1 to TRBJ1-2, with 8 nucleotides matching TRBD1. This CDR3 contains 13 residues. The germline CDR1 and CDR2 sequences are SQVTM and ANQGSEA. J gave up 4 bases and V 4 bases, and 5 bases lay outside the gene matches. CDR3 region: CSVAQGEGYGYTF. The CDR3 DNA reads as TGCAGCGTTGCACAGGGGGAGGGCTATGGCTACACCTTC.

The rearrangement links TRBV27 to TRBJ2-3; 9 bases are shared with TRBD2. Germline V gives CDR1 MNHEY, CDR2 SMNVEV (reference sequence). The CDR3 runs to 16 residues. After removal of 3 bases from V and 4 bases from J, the junction contained 8 bases not matched to a gene. CDR3 protein: CASSFGGGARPDTQYF. CDR3 DNA: TGTGCCAGCAGTTTTGGCGGGGGGGCCCGGCCAGATACGCAGTATTTT.